The clone carrying this T cell receptor beta chain was detected only a few times. The data were obtained in a study of post-analysis software for immune sequencing data. TCR beta cDNA libraries had unique molecular identifiers. TCRdb re-derived calls from the PCR reads in MiXCR, one entry per CDR3 protein. Seen here are about half a million distinct CDR3 sequences, nearly 45% observed once, and the top ten hold 9% to 14%. Sequencing was performed on blood. This clonotype was sampled from a girl aged 5-17 years with multiple sclerosis.

The CDR3 nucleotides read TGTGCCAGCAGCTTGAGGCGGGAGGGGGACTACGAGCAGTACTTC. Amino acids: CASSLRREGDYEQYF. The chain couples TRBV5-5 to TRBJ2-7; TRBD2 aligns across 9 bases. With V trimmed by 1 base and J by 3 bases, 5 bases remained unmatched. The germline CDR1 and CDR2 sequences are SGHKS and YYEKEE (reference sequence). This CDR3 is built from 15 residues.